The 20 T cell receptor beta chains below come from one sample, sequenced in a study of response to subunit inactivated influenza vaccine. One entry per CDR3 protein results from TCRdb running MiXCR on the RT-PCR reads. This repertoire shows about 520,000 distinct CDR3 sequences, around 7.7% found once; its top ten account for about an eighth. Material: PBMCs from blood, obtained around 25 months after vaccination. The receptors were sampled from a man aged 50 to 69 who received an inactivated influenza vaccine.

The rearrangement joins TRBV30 to TRBJ1-1; 7 bases line up with TRBD1. From germline, CDR1 is GTSNPN and CDR2 SVGIG (reference sequence). V gave up 2 bases and J gave up 1 base; unmatched junction bases: 10. The CDR3 loop spans 16 amino acids. This CDR3 reads CAWSLSGGSSNTEAFF. In DNA, the CDR3 is TGTGCCTGGAGTCTATCAGGGGGTTCGTCGAACACTGAAGCTTTCTTT.

This clonotype has more than one count but fewer than ten. The chain is built from TRBV25-1 and TRBJ2-7; D uncertain. V was trimmed by 3 bases and J by 5 bases, leaving 5 bases between them. The CDR3 consists of 11 residues. Germline assignment: CDR1 MGHDK and CDR2 SYGVNS. The CDR3 nucleotides are TGTGCCAGCAGTGAGATCGACGAGCAGTACTTC. Amino acids: CASSEIDEQYF.

The V call is TRBV12-3 or TRBV12-4, the J call TRBJ2-7, with D perhaps TRBD2 (6 bases). This CDR3 has 14 residues. The ends were cut back, 3 bases at V and 6 bases at J, with 15 bases in the middle. In DNA form, the CDR3 reads TGTGCCAGCAGTTTCCACGGCGGGAAGCCCGAGCAGTACTTC. It specifies CASSFHGGKPEQYF.

This clonotype has a handful of counts. The chain combines TRBV7-2 with TRBJ2-7; D not certain. CDR1 SGHTA and CDR2 FQGNSA come from the germline V gene. The length of the CDR3 is 12 residues. V shed 3 bases and J shed 7 bases, with 10 bases lying between them. The CDR3 here is CASSFGVTEQYF. CDR3 nucleotides: TGTGCCAGCAGCTTTGGGGTAACGGAGCAGTACTTC.

The chain joins TRBV20-1 to TRBJ2-7, with 13 bases that match TRBD2. V trimming: 6 bases; J trimming: 7 bases; junction bases outside the gene matches: 21. Germline loops: CDR1 DFQATT, CDR2 SNEGSKA (reference sequence). The CDR3 runs to 18 residues. This CDR3 is CSAPAGTSGALVTREQYF. Here the CDR3 DNA reads TGCAGTGCCCCAGCCGGGACTAGCGGGGCCTTAGTTACGAGAGAGCAGTACTTC.

This clonotype was recorded at least ten times. CDR3 sequence reads: CASSKRMYNEQFF. The CDR3 nucleotides are TGTGCCAGCAGCAAACGCATGTACAATGAGCAGTTCTTC. This rearrangement joins TRBV7-9 to TRBJ2-1; no definite D call. The germline CDR1 and CDR2 sequences are SEHNR and FQNEAQ (reference sequence). Trimming cost V 5 bases and J 4 bases, with 9 bases left between them. This CDR3 is built from 13 residues.

The sample holds many counts of this clonotype. This chain links TRBV7-9 with TRBJ1-6; D uncertain. This CDR3 region has 14 residues. Trimming took 0 bases from V and 6 from J, leaving 6 bases between them. Germline V lookup: CDR1 SEHNR, CDR2 FQNEAQ (reference sequence). CDR3 region: CASSLAGSNSPLHF. The CDR3 DNA is TGTGCCAGCAGCTTAGCGGGGTCTAATTCACCCCTCCACTTT.

This clonotype was counted between two and nine times. The rearrangement links TRBV12-3 or TRBV12-4 to TRBJ2-5; D is ambiguous. There are 13 residues in the CDR3. V was cut by 1 base and J by 6 bases, with 9 bases left in between. DNA of the CDR3: TGTGCCAGCAGTTTAGTTCTGTCCCAGACCCAGTACTTC. Translated: CASSLVLSQTQYF.

This chain links TRBV7-8 with TRBJ1-4; D is ambiguous. Trimming removed 4 bases from V and 4 bases from J, with 10 bases in between. CDR3 length equals 14 residues. Germline assignment: CDR1 SGHVS and CDR2 FQNEAQ. CDR3 nucleotides: TGTGCCAGCAGCTCGCGGATTTATAATGAAAAACTGTTTTTT. This translates into CASSSRIYNEKLFF.

V usage is TRBV4-3 and J usage is TRBJ1-1; D gene unclear. Trimming shortened V by 0 bases and J by 0 bases, and 11 bases separated the two germline ends. The CDR3 spans 16 residues. Germline-derived CDR1 and CDR2 are LGHNA and YSLEER. CDR3 loop: CASSQDIGLMNTEAFF. CDR3 sequence (DNA): TGCGCCAGCAGCCAAGATATAGGTCTCATGAACACTGAAGCTTTCTTT.

The V gene is TRBV15, the J gene TRBJ2-5, with 7 bases matching TRBD2. The CDR3 loop spans 13 amino acids. The junction had 5 bases not matched to a gene; V was cut back by 3 bases and J by 7 bases. Germline CDR1 is LNHNV and CDR2 is YYDKDF (reference sequence). The CDR3 is CATSSHERGTQYF. CDR3 in DNA: TGTGCCACCAGCAGCCATGAGCGGGGGACCCAGTACTTC.

This clonotype was observed at least ten times. This chain uses TRBV20-1 with TRBJ2-1; 11 bases fit TRBD2. With 5 bases clipped from V and 9 bases from J, the junction kept 9 bases outside the gene matches. This CDR3 has 14 residues. Germline lookup yields CDR1 DFQATT and CDR2 SNEGSKA (reference sequence). The CDR3 sequence is CSAPPTSGIGEQFF. The DNA of the CDR3 is TGCAGTGCTCCCCCGACTAGCGGGATAGGTGAGCAGTTCTTC.

This clonotype was counted between two and nine times. This chain uses TRBV7-9 with TRBJ2-7, with a tentative D call TRBD1 (5 bases). Germline CDR1 SEHNR, CDR2 FQNEAQ (reference sequence). Trimming cost V 1 base and J 6 bases, with 10 bases left between them. The CDR3 sequence is 13 residues long. CDR3 DNA: TGTGCCAGCAGCTTAGTTATGGACACCGAGCAGTACTTC. It specifies CASSLVMDTEQYF.

The rearrangement links TRBV27 to TRBJ2-5; the D is unclear. V was pared by 6 bases and J by 5 bases, with 13 bases between. This CDR3 region has 13 residues. Germline V CDR1 and CDR2: MNHEY, SMNVEV (reference sequence). The CDR3 spells CASRKVLGETQYF. The CDR3 nucleotides read TGTGCCAGCAGGAAAGTCCTGGGGGAGACCCAGTACTTC.

This clonotype was counted many times. V usage is TRBV5-1 and J usage is TRBJ2-3, with a weak D call TRBD2 (6 bases). Trimming took off 0 bases at V and 3 bases at J, with 8 bases between the two ends. The CDR3 runs 14 residues. Germline CDR1 is SGHRS and CDR2 is YFSETQ. The CDR3 loop is CASSLVLATDTQYF. CDR3 nucleotides: TGCGCCAGCAGCTTGGTTCTAGCGACAGATACGCAGTATTTT.

J is TRBJ1-5 and V is TRBV7-8; 7 positions agree with TRBD1. Germline V gene lookup returns CDR1 SGHVS and CDR2 FQNEAQ. The V and J ends lost 3 bases and 0 bases, in that order; junction bases with no gene match: 5. The CDR3 totals 16 residues. CDR3 DNA: TGTGCCAGCAGCTTCTCCAGGGGGGGTAGCAATCAGCCCCAGCATTTT. This encodes CASSFSRGGSNQPQHF.

The chain has TRBV11-2 and TRBJ1-1; D might be TRBD1 (5 bases). CDR3 length: 15 residues. Germline CDR1 and CDR2: SGHAT and FQNNGV. V shed 0 bases and J shed 5 bases, with 13 bases lying between them. CDR3 region: CASSLDSGKGTEAFF. For the CDR3, the DNA is TGTGCCAGCAGCTTAGATTCAGGGAAGGGAACTGAAGCTTTCTTT. The full variable domain, its missing parts supplied by reference TRBV11-2 and TRBJ1-1, is EAGVAQSPRYKIIEKRQSVAFWCNPISGHATLYWYQQILGQGPKLLIQFQNNGVVDDSQLPKDRFSAERLKGVDSTLKIQPAKLEDSAVYLCASSLDSGKGTEAFFGQGTRLTVV.

There are many counts of this clonotype. V gene TRBV4-1 combines with J gene TRBJ1-2; no definite D call. This CDR3 has 15 amino acids. V was shortened by 4 bases and J by 4 bases, with 16 bases between the two germline ends. Germline loops: CDR1 MGHRA, CDR2 YSYEKL. The DNA for the CDR3 is TGCGCCAGCAGCCCCGAAGCTGAGGGTCCCTATGGCTACACCTTC. Its protein is CASSPEAEGPYGYTF.

This clonotype appeared many times. This chain uses TRBV9 with TRBJ2-2; 9 bases map to TRBD2. Trimming cost V 3 bases and J 1 base; bases outside gene matches: 10. The CDR3 totals 18 residues. Germline CDR1 is SGDLS and CDR2 is YYNGEE. In DNA form, the CDR3 reads TGTGCCAGCAGCGCCCGGACTAGCGAAAAGGTGAACACCGGGGAGCTGTTTTTT. Translated: CASSARTSEKVNTGELFF.

The chain links TRBV6-2 or TRBV6-3 to TRBJ1-1; the match to TRBD1 covers 9 bases. Germline-derived CDR1 and CDR2 are MNHEY and SVGEGT. V gave up 5 bases and J gave up 2 bases; unmatched junction bases: 6. The CDR3 totals 15 residues. CDR3 DNA: TGTGCCAGCAGTGGCTCGGACAGGGGTAACACTGAAGCTTTCTTT. Its protein product is CASSGSDRGNTEAFF.